This paragraph covers one T cell receptor beta chain sequence. Its antigen is unidentified. With 8 bases clipped from V and 1 base from J, the junction kept 12 bases outside the gene matches. The CDR3 has 18 amino acids. Looked up from germline, CDR1 is MNHEY and CDR2 is SMNVEV (reference sequence). These data are taken from a study of T-cell memory formation after mild COVID-19. About the study: Across donors, TCR clusters were largely donor specific.

One entry per CDR3 protein results from TCRdb running MiXCR on the 5' RACE reads. Of a few hundred thousand distinct CDR3 sequences in the sample, more than 15% are singletons; the top ten hold 20% to 25%. The study, taken as a whole, reports: CD4/CD8 balance characterized clones contracting day 15 to 85, and CD4+ skew characterized later expanders. Some SARS-CoV-2-responding clones were already detected in memory before infection. Confirmation was lacking for SARS-CoV-2 specificity of second-wave clones that peaked on day 37.

This TCR was sampled from a man between 18 and 29 years old who had mild COVID-19 (a few samples of this study predate the infection). Cell type and time point are not known. This chain joins TRBV27 and TRBJ1-6; TRBD1 matches at 9 bases. Sequenced sample: PBMCs or a T cell subset sorted from them (not recorded which). CDR3 nucleotide sequence: TGTGCCAGCCACCCAGGACAGGGGATGAAATCCTATAATTCACCCCTCCACTTT. Its translation is CASHPGQGMKSYNSPLHF.